Listed below are T cell receptor beta chains from one sample, sequenced in a study of blood T cell repertoires in COVID-19. Profiled with immunoSEQ multiplex PCR; TCRdb holds only in-frame clones, not every one. The top ten hold over 1.1% of the sample, which has under 250,000 clones, around nine tenths seen once. The sample consisted of peripheral blood. The receptor set was obtained from a man aged 80 or over with acute or convalescent COVID-19. Both conserved end residues are part of each CDR3. A D gene is named only where the DNA matches it firmly. Not all rows give a size; the values are once, few, many and, for expanded clones, a class.

size	D	V	J	DNA	CDR3
-	-	TRBV27	TRBJ1-4	TGTGCCAGCAGTTCCCCGGGACGGGGGAATGAAAAACTGTTTTTT	CASSSPGRGNEKLFF
-	-	TRBV4-1	TRBJ1-5	TGCGCCAGCAGCCGGTCAGGGGCTCAGCCCCAGCATTTT	CASSRSGAQPQHF
-	-	TRBV2	TRBJ1-2	TGTGCCAGCAGTGAACAGGGTGTAATCTATGGCTACACCTTC	CASSEQGVIYGYTF
-	TRBD2	TRBV9	TRBJ2-5	TGTGCCAGCAGCGCCGTAGCGGGGGTGGAGACCCAGTACTTC	CASSAVAGVETQYF
-	TRBD1	TRBV5-1	TRBJ2-5	TGCGCCAGCAGCCCCGGGGACAGGGGGCGATTCGCCCAAGAGACCCAGTACTTC	CASSPGDRGRFAQETQYF
-	-	TRBV9	TRBJ2-2	TGTGCCAGCAGCGCGCAACAGGCCACCGGGGAGCTGTTTTTT	CASSAQQATGELFF
-	-	TRBV27	TRBJ1-1	TGTGCCAGCAGCCCCAGATGGGACATGAACACTGAAGCTTTCTTT	CASSPRWDMNTEAFF
-	-	TRBV7-2	TRBJ2-5	TGTGCCAGCAGCTCAAGGCACGGAGGACAAGAGACCCAGTACTTC	CASSSRHGGQETQYF
-	-	TRBV7-3	TRBJ2-7	TGTGCCAGCAGCCTCCAAGGGGTTGGCGAGCAGTACTTC	CASSLQGVGEQYF
-	TRBD1	TRBV2	TRBJ2-7	TGTGCCAGCAGTGGATGGGACAGGGGCTACGAGCAGTACTTC	CASSGWDRGYEQYF
-	TRBD1	TRBV7-9	TRBJ2-7	TGTGCCAGCAGCTCGGGCTCGGGACAGGCCTACGAGCAGTACTTC	CASSSGSGQAYEQYF
once	-	TRBV3-1/TRBV3-2	TRBJ1-4	TGTGCCAGCAGCCGGAGCACAACAACTAATGAAAAACTGTTTTTT	CASSRSTTTNEKLFF
-	-	TRBV10-2	TRBJ1-1	TGCGCCAGCAGTGAACCAGGGAGGGGCCTGAACACTGAAGCTTTCTTT	CASSEPGRGLNTEAFF
-	TRBD2	TRBV27	TRBJ2-3	TGTGCCAGCAGTTTTCTACTAGCGGGAGTACTGACGCAGTATTTT	CASSFLLAGVLTQYF
-	TRBD2	TRBV2	TRBJ2-1	TGTGCCAGCAGTATTAGCGGGGGTATTAATGAGCAGTTCTTC	CASSISGGINEQFF
-	TRBD1	TRBV5-1	TRBJ1-2	TGCGCCAGCAGCCGGGACAGGGGAAACTATGGCTACACCTTC	CASSRDRGNYGYTF
-	TRBD1	TRBV29-1	TRBJ2-3	TGCAGCGCCAGGACAGGCGTAACAGATACGCAGTATTTT	CSARTGVTDTQYF
few	-	TRBV11-3	TRBJ2-7	TGTGCCAGCAGCTTAGATCAGGCCAGGGTAGTGATTGAGCAGTACTTC	CASSLDQARVVIEQYF
few	-	TRBV19	TRBJ2-7	TGTGCCAGTAGTATGCAGGACAACAGCTACGAGCAGTACTTC	CASSMQDNSYEQYF
-	TRBD1	TRBV27	TRBJ2-1	TGTGCCAGCAGCACCTCCGGGACAGGGGGCATCTATGAGCAGTTCTTC	CASSTSGTGGIYEQFF
-	-	TRBV19	TRBJ1-5	TGTGCCAGTAGTATAAGAGGGGGAGAAGGTCAGCCCCAGCATTTT	CASSIRGGEGQPQHF
-	-	TRBV11-3	TRBJ2-1	TGTGCCAGCAGCTTAGATAGCCAGGGGAATGAGCAGTTCTTC	CASSLDSQGNEQFF
-	TRBD1	TRBV7-3	TRBJ1-1	TGTGCCAGCAGCTTAAGTGGGGACAGGAAGAACACTGAAGCTTTCTTT	CASSLSGDRKNTEAFF
-	-	TRBV7-2	TRBJ2-2	TGTGCCAGCAGCTTATCCCGCAGGGGAATTAACACCGGGGAGCTGTTTTTT	CASSLSRRGINTGELFF
-	-	TRBV5-8	TRBJ2-2	TGTGCCAGCAGCTTCCAGATAACCGGGGAGCTGTTTTTT	CASSFQITGELFF
once	-	TRBV4-3	TRBJ1-1	TGCGCCAGCAGCCAAGATGGGGGACTCGGCACTGAAGCTTTCTTT	CASSQDGGLGTEAFF
-	-	TRBV15	TRBJ1-5	TGTGCCACCAGCAGAGATCGGGTGGGTCAGCCCCAGCATTTT	CATSRDRVGQPQHF
-	TRBD2	TRBV19	TRBJ2-1	TGTGCCAGTAGTATTCTAGCGGGAGTACGCTCCTACAATGAGCAGTTCTTC	CASSILAGVRSYNEQFF
-	-	TRBV27	TRBJ1-5	TGTGCCAGCAGCAAACAGGGCTGGGGGTATCAGCCCCAGCATTTT	CASSKQGWGYQPQHF
few	-	TRBV6-5	TRBJ2-2	TGTGCCAGCAGTTACTCGGGGCTAGGGGAGCTGTTTTTT	CASSYSGLGELFF
-	-	TRBV7-8	TRBJ1-2	TGTGCCAGCAGCTTAGTGGGGGGGGAGATGAACTATGGCTACACCTTC	CASSLVGGEMNYGYTF
-	TRBD1	TRBV7-9	TRBJ2-5	TGTGCCAGCAGCCGAGGGGGCGGAGAGACCCAGTACTTC	CASSRGGGETQYF
-	-	TRBV2	TRBJ1-1	TGTGCCAGCACCCTAATTCGGGGGGAAGGGCTCACTGAAGCTTTCTTT	CASTLIRGEGLTEAFF
-	-	TRBV19	TRBJ1-1	TGTGCCAGTAGTCCTCGGGAGGGGGTGAACACTGAAGCTTTCTTT	CASSPREGVNTEAFF
-	-	TRBV21-1	TRBJ2-7	TGTGCCAGCAGCAACCACAGGGCCTACGAGCAGTACTTC	CASSNHRAYEQYF
few	TRBD1	TRBV3-1/TRBV3-2	TRBJ1-5	TGTGCCAGCAGCCAAGACAGGGGGCACGTTCAGCCCCAGCATTTT	CASSQDRGHVQPQHF
-	-	TRBV3-1/TRBV3-2	TRBJ1-1	TGTGCCAGCATCAAAAGTGGGGGCGAAGCTTTCTTT	CASIKSGGEAFF
once	-	TRBV3-1/TRBV3-2	TRBJ2-7	TGTGCCAGCAGCCAGATGGACAGTATGCAGTACTTC	CASSQMDSMQYF
-	TRBD2	TRBV7-3	TRBJ2-3	TGTGCCAGCAGCGCGTGGAGCGGGAGGACAGATACGCAGTATTTT	CASSAWSGRTDTQYF
-	-	TRBV19	TRBJ2-3	TGTGCCAGTAGTGAGCGGTACACAGATACGCAGTATTTT	CASSERYTDTQYF
few	-	TRBV5-5	TRBJ1-2	TGTGCCAGCAGCTACCGGGACGTGGGGGCCTATGGCTACACCTTC	CASSYRDVGAYGYTF
-	TRBD1	TRBV5-1	TRBJ1-3	TGCGCCAGCAGCCCGGGACAGCCCGGAAACACCATATATTTT	CASSPGQPGNTIYF
-	-	TRBV19	TRBJ2-2	TGTGCCAGTAGTATCTCCGGAGCGAGGACCGGGGAGCTGTTTTTT	CASSISGARTGELFF
-	TRBD2	TRBV24-1	TRBJ2-3	TGTGCCACCAGTGATAGCGGGATTGCGGATACGCAGTATTTT	CATSDSGIADTQYF
-	-	TRBV7-2	TRBJ1-1	TGTGCCAGCAGCTTCGACAGGAGTAACACTGAAGCTTTCTTT	CASSFDRSNTEAFF
once	-	TRBV12-2	TRBJ1-5	TGTGCAAGTCGCTATCGGACAGGGACCTGTGGGTCGCCCCAGCATTTT	CASRYRTGTCGSPQHF
-	-	TRBV2	TRBJ2-2	TGTGCCAGCAGTCCAACTACAGGGATTCCGAACACCGGGGAGCTGTTTTTT	CASSPTTGIPNTGELFF
-	TRBD1	TRBV20-1	TRBJ1-5	TGCAGTGCTAGTGGGACAGATAATCAGCCCCAGCATTTT	CSASGTDNQPQHF
-	-	TRBV11-2	TRBJ2-3	TGTGCCAGCAGCCTGACAGCAGATACGCAGTATTTT	CASSLTADTQYF
few	TRBD1	TRBV5-1	TRBJ1-2	TGCGCCAGCAGCATGGGACAGACAAGTAACTATGGCTACACCTTC	CASSMGQTSNYGYTF
few	-	TRBV4-2	TRBJ1-1	TGTGCCAGCAGCCCCGAGGTAGGTTTCGGTGGCACTGAAGCTTTCTTT	CASSPEVGFGGTEAFF
-	TRBD2	TRBV10-3	TRBJ2-7	TGTGCCATCAGTGATGAGGGACTAGCGGGAGGGCAGGAGCAGTACTTC	CAISDEGLAGGQEQYF
-	-	TRBV5-6	TRBJ1-5	TGTGCCAGCAGCTTGTTACAGGAGAATCAGCCCCAGCATTTT	CASSLLQENQPQHF
-	-	TRBV6-2/TRBV6-3	TRBJ2-7	TGTGCCAGCAGTTACTCCACCCCAGGGGCGCTCTACGAGCAGTACTTC	CASSYSTPGALYEQYF
-	-	TRBV19	TRBJ1-1	TGTGCCAGTAGTCCTAACTCCCGAGGTAGGTTGAACACTGAAGCTTTCTTT	CASSPNSRGRLNTEAFF
-	TRBD1	TRBV10-3	TRBJ1-1	TGTGCCATCAGTGAGGCCGCCACAGGGGGAAGTACTGAAGCTTTCTTT	CAISEAATGGSTEAFF
-	TRBD2	TRBV9	TRBJ2-1	TGTGCCAGCAGCGTCACCGTTGCGGGAGGGGGAGGGGAGCAGTTCTTC	CASSVTVAGGGGEQFF